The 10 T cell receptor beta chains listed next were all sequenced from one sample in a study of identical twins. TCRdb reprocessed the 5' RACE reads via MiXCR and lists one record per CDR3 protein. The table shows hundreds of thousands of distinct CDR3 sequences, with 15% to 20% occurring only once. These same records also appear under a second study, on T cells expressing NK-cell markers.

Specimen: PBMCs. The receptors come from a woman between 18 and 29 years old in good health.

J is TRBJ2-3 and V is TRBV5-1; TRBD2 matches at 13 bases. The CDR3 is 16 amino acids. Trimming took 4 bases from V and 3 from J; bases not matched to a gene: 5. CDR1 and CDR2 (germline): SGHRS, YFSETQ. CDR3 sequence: CASSPLAGGLTDTQYF. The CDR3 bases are TGCGCCAGCAGCCCACTAGCGGGGGGGCTGACAGATACGCAGTATTTT.

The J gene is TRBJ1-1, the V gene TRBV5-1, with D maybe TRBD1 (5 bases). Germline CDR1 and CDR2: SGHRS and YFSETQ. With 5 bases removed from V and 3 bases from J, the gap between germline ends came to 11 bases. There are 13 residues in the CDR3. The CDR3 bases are TGCGCCAGCAGTTCGGGGGATTACACTGAAGCTTTCTTT. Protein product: CASSSGDYTEAFF.

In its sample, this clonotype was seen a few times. The CDR3 DNA reads TGCAGTGCTAGAGGGGCAGGGGTCGGCCACGAGCAGTACTTC. This translates into CSARGAGVGHEQYF. This chain joins TRBV20-1 and TRBJ2-7; possibly TRBD1 for D (6 bases). Trimming took 1 base from V and 5 from J, leaving 15 bases between them. Germline assignment: CDR1 DFQATT and CDR2 SNEGSKA (reference sequence). The CDR3 has 14 amino acids.

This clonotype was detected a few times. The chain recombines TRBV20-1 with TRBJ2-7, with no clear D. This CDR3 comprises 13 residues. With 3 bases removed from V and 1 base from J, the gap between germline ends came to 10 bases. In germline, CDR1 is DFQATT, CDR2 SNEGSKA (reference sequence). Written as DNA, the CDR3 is TGCAGTGCTAGGTCGCAGGTATCCTACGAGCAGTACTTC. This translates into CSARSQVSYEQYF.

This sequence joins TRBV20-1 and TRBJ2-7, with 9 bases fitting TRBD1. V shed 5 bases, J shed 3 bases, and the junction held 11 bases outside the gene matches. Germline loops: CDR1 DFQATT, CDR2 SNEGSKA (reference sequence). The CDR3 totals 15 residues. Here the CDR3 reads CSAPARGQGIYEQYF. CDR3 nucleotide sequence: TGCAGTGCTCCAGCCCGGGGACAGGGAATCTACGAGCAGTACTTC.

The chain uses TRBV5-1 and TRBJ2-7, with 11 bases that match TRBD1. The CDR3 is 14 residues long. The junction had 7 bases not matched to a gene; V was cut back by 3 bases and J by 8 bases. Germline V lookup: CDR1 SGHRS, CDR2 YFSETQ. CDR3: CASSSGTGGMKQYF. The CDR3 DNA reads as TGCGCCAGCAGCTCGGGGACAGGGGGTATGAAGCAGTACTTC.

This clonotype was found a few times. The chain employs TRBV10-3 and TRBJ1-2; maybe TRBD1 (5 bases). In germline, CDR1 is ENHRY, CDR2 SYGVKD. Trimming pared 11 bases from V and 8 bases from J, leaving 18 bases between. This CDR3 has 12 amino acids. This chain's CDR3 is CAAGPGLRGYTF. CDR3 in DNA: TGTGCCGCCGGCCCGGGACTACGGGGCTACACCTTC.

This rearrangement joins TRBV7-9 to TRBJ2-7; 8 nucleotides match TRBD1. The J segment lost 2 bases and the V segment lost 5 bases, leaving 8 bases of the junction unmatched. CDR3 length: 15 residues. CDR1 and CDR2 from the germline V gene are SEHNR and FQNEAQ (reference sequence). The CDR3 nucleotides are TGTGCCAGCAGCCGACAGGGGCCGAGTGCCTACGAGCAGTACTTC. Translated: CASSRQGPSAYEQYF.

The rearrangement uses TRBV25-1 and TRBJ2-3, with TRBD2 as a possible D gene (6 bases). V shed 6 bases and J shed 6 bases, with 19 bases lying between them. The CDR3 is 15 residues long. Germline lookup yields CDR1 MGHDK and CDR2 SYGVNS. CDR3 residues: CASSERVTAGDTQYF. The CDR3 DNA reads TGTGCCAGCAGCGAAAGAGTTACGGCGGGGGATACGCAGTATTTT.

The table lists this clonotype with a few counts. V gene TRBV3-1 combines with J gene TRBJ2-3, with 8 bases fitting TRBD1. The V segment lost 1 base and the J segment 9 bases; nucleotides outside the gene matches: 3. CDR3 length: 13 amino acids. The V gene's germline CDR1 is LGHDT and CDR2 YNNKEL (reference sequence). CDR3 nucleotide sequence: TGTGCCAGCAGCCAAGGCAGGACAGGGACGCAGTATTTT. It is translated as CASSQGRTGTQYF.